These 5 T cell receptor beta chains came from one sample sequenced in a study of T cells in Graves' hyperthyroidism and ophthalmopathy. The CDR3 regions of TCR beta were amplified from RNA transcripts. TCR CDR3 underwent first-round RT-PCR with the HTBI primer set. Each CDR3 protein is one row after TCRdb ran MiXCR on the multiplex PCR reads. Here the sample spans about 520,000 distinct CDR3 sequences, approximately 25% being singletons. What was sequenced was blood. These receptors originate from a woman aged 30 to 39 with Graves' ophthalmopathy.

This clonotype was recorded many times. This chain connects TRBV10-3 to TRBJ1-2, with 8 bases matching TRBD1. J was trimmed by 7 bases and V by 2 bases; bases with no gene match: 6. The germline V gene encodes CDR1 ENHRY and CDR2 SYGVKD. The CDR3 sequence is 14 residues long. This CDR3 is CAISEVGQVSGYTF. CDR3 nucleotide sequence: TGTGCCATCAGTGAGGTGGGACAGGTGTCTGGCTACACCTTC.

This clonotype was seen a few times. The J gene is TRBJ2-7, the V gene TRBV20-1; the D gene is possibly TRBD2 (6 bases). Looked up from germline, CDR1 is DFQATT and CDR2 is SNEGSKA (reference sequence). Trimming took 1 base from V and 5 from J, leaving 15 bases between them. This CDR3 has 14 amino acids. The CDR3 spells CSARVLEGRNEQYF. The CDR3 DNA follows: TGCAGTGCTAGAGTCCTTGAGGGGAGGAACGAGCAGTACTTC.

The chain combines TRBV30 with TRBJ1-1, with D unresolved. Germline values: CDR1 GTSNPN, CDR2 SVGIG (reference sequence). The germline V and J ends were trimmed by 2 bases and 6 bases, with 7 bases remaining between them. This CDR3 is 11 amino acids long. This chain's CDR3 is CAWSHGAEAFF. CDR3 nucleotides: TGTGCCTGGAGTCACGGGGCTGAAGCTTTCTTT. The full variable domain, in which reference TRBV30 and TRBJ1-1 provide the parts outside the CDR3, is SQTIHQWPATLVQPVGSPLSLECTVEGTSNPNLYWYRQAAGRGLQLLFYSVGIGQISSEVPQNLSASRPQDRQFILSSKKLLLSDSGFYLCAWSHGAEAFFGQGTRLTVV.

The V call is TRBV6-5, the J call TRBJ2-4; TRBD1 matches at 11 bases. Looked up from germline, CDR1 is MNHEY and CDR2 is SVGAGI. Unmatched junction bases numbered 4, after V lost 4 bases and J lost 8 bases. This CDR3 is built from 14 residues. CDR3: CASSWGQGVDIQYF. The CDR3 DNA follows: TGTGCCAGCAGTTGGGGACAGGGGGTGGACATTCAGTACTTC.

This clonotype showed up many times. The chain carries TRBV20-1 and TRBJ1-1; D gene ambiguous. Per the germline V gene, CDR1 is DFQATT and CDR2 is SNEGSKA (reference sequence). The V end was cut by 1 base, the J end by 8 bases, with 11 bases between. The CDR3 covers 12 residues. CDR3 nucleotide sequence: TGCAGTGCTAGAGGCTCTGTGGAGGAAGCTTTCTTT. It encodes CSARGSVEEAFF.